The source of this T cell receptor beta chain is a study of cytomegalovirus exposure and HLA in healthy donors. Of note for this clone: Its antigen remains unknown.

In the PCR, 60 Vbeta and 13 Jbeta primers were used. Repertoires were generated with immunoSEQ multiplex PCR, while TCRdb's copy carries only in-frame clones and drops some. This table has about 130,000 clones, 80% appearing once. The CDR3 has 12 residues. The V gene end was trimmed by 4 bases and the J gene end by 8 bases; junction bases not matched to a gene: 3. Looked up from germline, CDR1 is MDHEN and CDR2 is SYDVKM. Notes on the study in general: A list of 150 to 200 TCR beta chains associated with cytomegalovirus was given.

The sequence came from a man in his forties in good health and CMV-seronegative. Input material: PBMCs. This rearrangement joins TRBV28 to TRBJ1-2; 8 bases are a match to TRBD1. This CDR3 reads CASSSDRVGYTF. CDR3 DNA sequence: TGTGCCAGCAGTTCGGACAGGGTCGGCTACACCTTC.